Shown below are 26 T cell receptor beta chains from a single sample sequenced in a study of blood T cell repertoires in COVID-19. Clones were read by immunoSEQ multiplex PCR, and TCRdb kept only the in-frame ones, dropping some. The sample consists of around 250,000 clones, approximately 82% of them appearing once. Sequences were obtained from peripheral blood. Receptors originate from an elderly woman with acute or convalescent COVID-19.

The chain combines TRBV28 with TRBJ2-1, with 10 bases matching TRBD2. The CDR3 covers 15 residues. Unmatched junction bases numbered 7, after V lost 6 bases and J lost 5 bases. Germline-derived CDR1 and CDR2 are MDHEN and SYDVKM. This CDR3 is CASSQTSGYDNEQFF. The CDR3 DNA reads TGTGCCAGCAGCCAGACTAGCGGGTACGACAATGAGCAGTTCTTC.

This chain uses TRBV6-2 or TRBV6-3 with TRBJ2-3; the match to TRBD2 covers 11 bases. Trimming took 6 bases from V and 4 from J; bases not matched to a gene: 9. The CDR3 is made up of 16 amino acids. Germline-derived CDR1 and CDR2 are MNHEY and SVGEGT. In nucleotides, the CDR3 is TGTGCCAGCAGCCCGATGACTAGCGGGAAGCCAGATACGCAGTATTTT. Its protein is CASSPMTSGKPDTQYF.

The chain couples TRBV2 to TRBJ2-1, with 11 bases lining up with TRBD2. The CDR3 has 19 amino acids. V shed 4 bases, J shed 15 bases, and the junction held 26 bases outside the gene matches. Germline assignment: CDR1 SNHLY and CDR2 FYNNEI. In DNA, the CDR3 is TGTGCCAGCAGTGGAATACCGGGACAGGGCCTCGGGGCTAGCGGGAGGCCGTTCTTC. It codes for CASSGIPGQGLGASGRPFF.

This chain connects TRBV30 to TRBJ2-5, with 12 positions matching TRBD2. The CDR3 totals 16 residues. The V segment lost 3 bases and the J segment 2 bases; nucleotides outside the gene matches: 7. Germline V CDR1 and CDR2: GTSNPN, SVGIG (reference sequence). The CDR3 loop is CAWRTGTSGSQETQYF. The CDR3 DNA follows: TGTGCCTGGAGGACTGGGACTAGCGGGTCACAAGAGACCCAGTACTTC. Complete variable domain (other parts from reference TRBV30 and TRBJ2-5): SQTIHQWPATLVQPVGSPLSLECTVEGTSNPNLYWYRQAAGRGLQLLFYSVGIGQISSEVPQNLSASRPQDRQFILSSKKLLLSDSGFYLCAWRTGTSGSQETQYFGPGTRLLVL.

This chain joins TRBV7-2 and TRBJ2-7; D perhaps matches TRBD1 (6 bases). Germline CDR1 reads SGHTA; CDR2 reads FQGNSA. Trimming cost V 3 bases and J 5 bases, with 11 bases left between them. The CDR3 length is 13 residues. In DNA form, the CDR3 reads TGTGCCAGCAGCTTGCGGTCAGGGGACGAGCAGTACTTC. It encodes CASSLRSGDEQYF.

The chain links TRBV27 to TRBJ2-7, with 11 bases that match TRBD1. Germline V gives CDR1 MNHEY, CDR2 SMNVEV (reference sequence). Trimming removed 8 bases from V and 2 bases from J; junction bases left unmatched: 8. This CDR3 contains 15 residues. CDR3 nucleotide sequence: TGTGCCAGCTCCGGGAGGGACAGGGGGACCTACGAGCAGTACTTC. Translating it yields CASSGRDRGTYEQYF.

This rearrangement joins TRBV18 to TRBJ2-6, with TRBD1 matching 10 bases. J gave up 2 bases and V 6 bases, and 10 bases lay outside the gene matches. The CDR3 loop spans 18 amino acids. Germline CDR1 and CDR2: KGHSH and LQKENI. The CDR3 nucleotides read TGTGCCAGCTCGCTCCAACCGGGACAGGGGACTGGGGCCAACGTCCTGACTTTC. This gives the protein CASSLQPGQGTGANVLTF.

DNA for the CDR3: TGTGCAAGTCGCTTAGATTATCGGGGGACTAAATCGGACAGGGAACGTTATACTGAAGCTTTCTTT. The encoded protein is CASRLDYRGTKSDRERYTEAFF. The chain carries TRBV12-2 and TRBJ1-1; whether TRBD1, the table's D call, matches the DNA was not checked. TRBV12-2 is a known pseudogene. CDR3 size: 22 residues.

This chain links TRBV7-3 with TRBJ2-1, with D uncertain. The CDR3 extends over 15 amino acids. CDR1 is SGHTA, CDR2 FQGTGA, per germline. Trimming pared 1 base from V and 6 bases from J, leaving 13 bases between. The CDR3 region is CASSLISTQVNEQFF. The CDR3 DNA is TGTGCCAGCAGCTTAATATCGACCCAGGTCAATGAGCAGTTCTTC.

This clone has only one observation. The chain employs TRBV10-3 and TRBJ2-3; D is perhaps TRBD2 (6 bases). The germline V gene has CDR1 ENHRY and CDR2 SYGVKD. The length of the CDR3 is 21 residues. V was trimmed by 6 bases and J by 2 bases, leaving 33 bases between them. The CDR3 is CAIRGGGKSAGMVGSTDTQYF. Written as DNA, the CDR3 is TGTGCCATCAGGGGCGGCGGGAAATCCGCGGGGATGGTCGGGTCCACAGATACGCAGTATTTT.

The chain links TRBV30 to TRBJ1-4; D gene unclear. V lost 1 base to trimming and J lost 3 bases, with 6 bases between them. From germline, CDR1 is GTSNPN and CDR2 SVGIG (reference sequence). The CDR3 length is 13 residues. In nucleotides, the CDR3 is TGTGCCTGGAGTGCTCGGTCTAATGAAAAACTGTTTTTT. It codes for CAWSARSNEKLFF.

The chain employs TRBV6-5 and TRBJ1-2; a possible D gene is TRBD1 (6 bases). CDR3 length equals 13 residues. V was cut by 5 bases and J by 6 bases, with 13 bases left in between. Germline V gene lookup returns CDR1 MNHEY and CDR2 SVGAGI. The CDR3 bases are TGTGCCAGCAGTCTCAGGGGAGTTGATGGCTACACCTTC. Translation: CASSLRGVDGYTF.

This chain links TRBV9 with TRBJ1-2, with 12 bases that match TRBD1. The CDR3 runs to 16 residues. Per the germline V gene, CDR1 is SGDLS and CDR2 is YYNGEE. J lost 1 base, V lost 3 bases, and 4 bases had no gene match. DNA of the CDR3: TGTGCCAGCAGCGGGGGACAGGGGGCGGTTAACTATGGCTACACCTTC. It codes for CASSGGQGAVNYGYTF.

This clone was recorded a few times. This sample also contains other DNA sequences that code for the same CDR3. DNA for the CDR3: TGTGCCAGCTCTCCCGACAGGCCCTCTGGAAACACCATATATTTT. It translates to CASSPDRPSGNTIYF. This chain links TRBV18 with TRBJ1-3, with D tentatively TRBD1 (6 bases). Trimming stripped 6 bases from V and 0 bases from J, with 12 bases between. The CDR3 is 15 residues long. CDR1 is KGHSH, CDR2 LQKENI, per germline.

V gene TRBV7-3 combines with J gene TRBJ2-3; D unresolved. This CDR3 spans 15 amino acids. Trimming shortened V by 5 bases and J by 0 bases, and 12 bases separated the two germline ends. Germline CDR1 SGHTA, CDR2 FQGTGA. As DNA, the CDR3 is TGTGCCAGCAGCCCCCGGGTTGGGAGCACAGATACGCAGTATTTT. This sequence encodes CASSPRVGSTDTQYF.

V usage is TRBV5-4 and J usage is TRBJ1-2, with D perhaps TRBD1 (6 bases). Germline loops: CDR1 SGHNT, CDR2 YYREEE (reference sequence). The CDR3 is 15 amino acids. V lost 0 bases and J 7 bases, leaving 16 bases between the germline ends. The CDR3 sequence is CASSLVGGEVGGYTF. The DNA for the CDR3 is TGTGCCAGCAGCTTGGTAGGGGGAGAGGTTGGTGGCTACACCTTC.

This clone was counted at least ten times. CDR3 sequence reads: CSARLGRDTF. Here the CDR3 DNA reads TGCAGTGCTAGGTTAGGCCGGGATACCTTC. V usage is TRBV20-1 and J usage is TRBJ1-2, with unresolved D. The CDR3 has 10 residues. Germline V gene data show CDR1 as DFQATT and CDR2 as SNEGSKA (reference sequence). V was cut by 3 bases and J by 14 bases, with 13 bases left in between.

V usage is TRBV5-1 and J usage is TRBJ2-3; 10 nucleotides line up with TRBD2. Trimming cost V 1 base and J 2 bases; bases outside gene matches: 4. The V gene's germline CDR1 is SGHRS and CDR2 YFSETQ. The CDR3 contains 16 residues. The CDR3 is CASSLSGRALTDTQYF. As DNA, the CDR3 is TGCGCCAGCAGCTTGAGCGGGAGGGCCCTCACAGATACGCAGTATTTT.

The rearrangement joins TRBV27 to TRBJ1-6, with D perhaps matching TRBD1 (5 bases). CDR3 length: 15 amino acids. Per germline, CDR1 MNHEY and CDR2 SMNVEV (reference sequence). V lost 6 bases, J lost 11 bases, and 20 bases lay in between. The DNA of the CDR3 is TGTGCCAGCAGCTACGAGCAAAGCCGGGGGACACCCCTCCACTTT. Its translation: CASSYEQSRGTPLHF.

The chain recombines TRBV6-1 with TRBJ1-2, with no clear D. The CDR3 runs to 15 residues. CDR1 and CDR2 (germline): MNHNS, SASEGT. V shed 3 bases and J shed 2 bases, with 13 bases lying between them. The CDR3 spells CASSDIRTPNYGYTF. CDR3 coding DNA: TGTGCCAGCAGTGATATCCGAACTCCCAACTATGGCTACACCTTC.

The rearrangement uses TRBV19 and TRBJ1-5, with TRBD1 identical over 7 bases. The V and J ends lost 4 bases and 6 bases, in that order; junction bases with no gene match: 6. The CDR3 is 14 amino acids. Germline V gene sequence: CDR1 LNHDA, CDR2 SQIVND (reference sequence). The CDR3 nucleotides are TGTGCCAGTAGTACCCGGGACAGCGTTCAGCCCCAGCATTTT. The encoded protein is CASSTRDSVQPQHF.

This clone was seen a single time. The chain recombines TRBV4-1 with TRBJ1-5; 7 bases are a match to TRBD1. With V trimmed by 6 bases and J by 3 bases, 5 bases remained unmatched. Germline CDR1 MGHRA, CDR2 YSYEKL. This CDR3 is built from 14 residues. CDR3 in DNA: TGCGCCAGCAGTTCGGGACAGTCCAATCAGCCCCAGCATTTT. This codes for CASSSGQSNQPQHF.

The J gene is TRBJ2-1, the V gene TRBV3-1 (or the pseudogene TRBV3-2); the D gene is possibly TRBD2 (5 bases). The CDR3 has 15 residues. Germline V gene lookup returns CDR1 LGHDT and CDR2 YNNKEL (reference sequence). Deletions cut 1 base from V and 5 bases from J, with 12 bases between. The CDR3, as DNA: TGTGCCAGCAGCCAAGCTGGAGGAGCACACAATGAGCAGTTCTTC. Protein product: CASSQAGGAHNEQFF.

The chain carries TRBV7-9 and TRBJ2-5, with D possibly matching TRBD2 (5 bases). This CDR3 spans 15 amino acids. The V end was cut by 5 bases, the J end by 2 bases, with 15 bases between. Germline lookup yields CDR1 SEHNR and CDR2 FQNEAQ (reference sequence). The CDR3 bases are TGTGCCAGCAGCGCAGAGAGGACGGGACAAGAGACCCAGTACTTC. It codes for CASSAERTGQETQYF.

This chain joins TRBV2 and TRBJ2-5; D gene uncertain. The germline V and J ends were trimmed by 3 bases and 3 bases, with 14 bases remaining between them. CDR3 length: 15 amino acids. From germline, CDR1 is SNHLY and CDR2 FYNNEI. Written as DNA, the CDR3 is TGTGCCAGCAGTGATAGGCTCAGGAAAAAAGAGACCCAGTACTTC. As protein: CASSDRLRKKETQYF.

This clone was recorded a few times. V gene TRBV7-9 combines with J gene TRBJ2-3; 8 bases line up with TRBD1. V was clipped by 11 bases and J by 1 base; unmatched bases: 5. This CDR3 comprises 13 residues. Per germline, CDR1 SEHNR and CDR2 FQNEAQ (reference sequence). In nucleotides, the CDR3 is TGTGCCTGGACAGGGTTGGGCACAGATACGCAGTATTTT. Its protein product is CAWTGLGTDTQYF.